This TCR beta chain was sequenced in a study of cytomegalovirus exposure and HLA in healthy donors. Overall study context: A later analysis reported the 95 to 150 validation repertoires used the same platform as the approximately 660 first-cohort repertoires.

The repertoire was sequenced with immunoSEQ multiplex PCR; TCRdb's copy has only in-frame clones and lacks some. The table has around 110,000 clones, about 87% seen once. Details on this clone: The target antigen is unknown.

V trimming: 4 bases; J trimming: 8 bases; junction bases outside the gene matches: 7. The CDR3 runs 13 residues. CDR1 and CDR2 from the germline V gene are SGHRS and YFSETQ. Whole-study results and caveats: With high specificity and sensitivity, the classifier reportedly diagnosed cytomegalovirus status.

This sequence joins TRBV5-1 and TRBJ1-2; 8 bases map to TRBD1. Sequencing was performed on PBMCs. The sequence derives from a woman in her late teens or twenties in good health and CMV-seropositive. The chain's CDR3 is CASSASTGAGYTF. DNA of the CDR3: TGCGCCAGCAGCGCTTCGACAGGGGCCGGCTACACCTTC.